This T cell receptor (beta chain) comes out of a study of cytomegalovirus exposure and HLA in healthy donors. Broader study findings: Later examination showed HLA-associated TCR beta chains had greater clonal expansion than equally common others. Later analysis identified several of the most significant clusters that appeared linked to common viral pathogens. An analysis done earlier found most TCR beta V segments productive about 87% or about 30% of the time.

Trimming cost V 8 bases and J 0 bases, with 11 bases left between them. The V gene's germline CDR1 is SGHTA and CDR2 FQGNSA. The CDR3 has 13 amino acids. As to this clone: What it binds is unknown.

Primers for the PCR totalled 60 Vbeta and 13 Jbeta. Method: immunoSEQ multiplex PCR; TCRdb's copy keeps in-frame clones and lacks some. The sample includes about 120,000 clones, 80% of them seen just once. The V and J genes are TRBV7-2 and TRBJ2-7, with a weak D call TRBD2 (5 bases). Sequencing input: PBMCs. This receptor was identified in a female donor in good health and CMV-seronegative. CDR3: CASAVRGSYEQYF. DNA of the CDR3: TGTGCCAGCGCCGTACGGGGCTCCTACGAGCAGTACTTC.